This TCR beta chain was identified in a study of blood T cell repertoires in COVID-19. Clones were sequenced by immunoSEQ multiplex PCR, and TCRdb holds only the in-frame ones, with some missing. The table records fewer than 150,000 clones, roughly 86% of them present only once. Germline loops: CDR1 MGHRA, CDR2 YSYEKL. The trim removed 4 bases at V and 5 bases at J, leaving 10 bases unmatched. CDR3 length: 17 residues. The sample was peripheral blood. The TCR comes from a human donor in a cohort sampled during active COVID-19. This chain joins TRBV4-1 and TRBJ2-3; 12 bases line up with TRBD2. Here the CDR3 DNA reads TGCGCCAGCAGCCCCTCCTCTAGCGGGGGGGCGGTAGATACGCAGTATTTT. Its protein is CASSPSSSGGAVDTQYF.